The clone carrying this TCR beta chain has only one observation. This specimen comes from a study of identical twins. With 2 bases clipped from V and 5 bases from J, the junction kept 4 bases outside the gene matches. Germline V gene data show CDR1 as SEHNR and CDR2 as FQNEAQ (reference sequence). This CDR3 region has 15 residues. MiXCR was run by TCRdb on the 5' RACE reads, yielding one entry per CDR3 protein. The sample carries 450,000 or so distinct CDR3 sequences, roughly a quarter recorded once. These data also featured in a second study, about T cells expressing NK-cell markers.

The V gene is TRBV7-9, the J gene TRBJ2-7; 12 positions match TRBD1. This receptor was identified in a woman younger than 30 in good health. Sequencing was done on a sample of CD4+ T cells sorted from blood. The CDR3 protein is CASSLWGQGANEQYF. CDR3 nucleotides: TGTGCCAGCAGCTTATGGGGACAGGGGGCGAACGAGCAGTACTTC.